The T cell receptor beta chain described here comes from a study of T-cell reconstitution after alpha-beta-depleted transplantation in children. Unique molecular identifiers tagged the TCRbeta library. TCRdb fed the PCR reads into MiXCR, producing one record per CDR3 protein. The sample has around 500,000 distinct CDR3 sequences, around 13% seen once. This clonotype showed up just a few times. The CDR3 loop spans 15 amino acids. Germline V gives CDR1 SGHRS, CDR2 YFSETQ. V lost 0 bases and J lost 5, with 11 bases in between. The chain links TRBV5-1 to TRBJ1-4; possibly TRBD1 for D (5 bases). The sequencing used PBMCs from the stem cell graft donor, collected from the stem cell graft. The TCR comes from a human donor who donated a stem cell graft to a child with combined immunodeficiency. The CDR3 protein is CASSLAGTPNEKLFF. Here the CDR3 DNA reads TGCGCCAGCAGCTTGGCCGGGACGCCCAATGAAAAACTGTTTTTT.